The clone carrying this TCR beta chain was detected ten times or more. Its antigen remains unidentified. This sample stems from a study of molecular identifiers for immune sequencing clone quantification. Study results and caveats: With a barcode shared among identical TCR molecules, highly expanded clone sizes could be underestimated.

Methods described previously were used for bulk TCR libraries, and listed TCR primers were applied. Each CDR3 protein is one row after TCRdb ran MiXCR on the PCR reads. The sample shows some 96,000 distinct CDR3 sequences, approximately 24% of them seen only once. Between about 19,000 and 1,100,000 sorted cells, with 10%, 30% or 50% RNA, yielded naive CD8 libraries. A CD8+CD4-CCR7+CD45RA+ gate was used to sort naive CD8 T cells. Input material: naive CD8+ T cells from blood, with Jurkat cell RNA spiked in. Subset given: FACS-sorted CD8+CD4-CCR7+CD45RA+ naive T cells. This receptor was taken from a human donor in good health. Some libraries in this study had Jurkat cell RNA spiked in.

The CDR3 sequence is CANPREGLRSPLHF. In nucleotides, the CDR3 is TGTGCCAACCCTCGGGAGGGATTAAGGTCACCCCTCCACTTT. V and J are TRBV6-8 and TRBJ1-6, with D unclear. This CDR3 has 14 residues. Trimming removed 10 bases from V and 10 bases from J, with 20 bases in between. Germline assignment: CDR1 MNHGY and CDR2 SAAAGT.